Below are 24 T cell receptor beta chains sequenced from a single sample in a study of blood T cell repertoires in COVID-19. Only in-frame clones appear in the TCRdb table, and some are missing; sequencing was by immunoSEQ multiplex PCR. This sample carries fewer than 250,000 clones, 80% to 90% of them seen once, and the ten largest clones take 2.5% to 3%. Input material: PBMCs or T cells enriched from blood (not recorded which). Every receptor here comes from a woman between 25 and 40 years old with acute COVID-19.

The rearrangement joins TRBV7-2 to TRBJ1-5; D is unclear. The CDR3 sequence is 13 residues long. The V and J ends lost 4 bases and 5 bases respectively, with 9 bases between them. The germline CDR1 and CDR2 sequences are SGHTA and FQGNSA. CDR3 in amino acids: CASSWETYQPQHF. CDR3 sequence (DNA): TGTGCCAGCAGCTGGGAGACCTATCAGCCCCAGCATTTT.

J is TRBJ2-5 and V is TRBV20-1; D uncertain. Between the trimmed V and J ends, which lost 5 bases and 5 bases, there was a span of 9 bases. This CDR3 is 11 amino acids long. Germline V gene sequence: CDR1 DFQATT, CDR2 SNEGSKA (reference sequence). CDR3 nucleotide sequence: TGCAGTGCTTCTCTGAGGGAGACCCAGTACTTC. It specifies CSASLRETQYF.

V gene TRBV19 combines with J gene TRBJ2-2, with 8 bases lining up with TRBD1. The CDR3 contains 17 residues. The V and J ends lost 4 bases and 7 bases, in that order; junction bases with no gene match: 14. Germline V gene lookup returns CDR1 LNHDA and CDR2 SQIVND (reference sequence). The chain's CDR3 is CASSTSWGEQGDGELFF. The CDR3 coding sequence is TGTGCCAGTAGTACTTCCTGGGGGGAACAGGGGGACGGGGAGCTGTTTTTT.

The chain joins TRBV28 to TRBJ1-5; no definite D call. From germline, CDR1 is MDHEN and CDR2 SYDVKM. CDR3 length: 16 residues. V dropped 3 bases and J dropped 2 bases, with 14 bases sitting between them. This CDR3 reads CASSFLAPGGNQPQHF. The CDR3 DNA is TGTGCCAGCAGTTTTCTGGCTCCGGGAGGCAATCAGCCCCAGCATTTT.

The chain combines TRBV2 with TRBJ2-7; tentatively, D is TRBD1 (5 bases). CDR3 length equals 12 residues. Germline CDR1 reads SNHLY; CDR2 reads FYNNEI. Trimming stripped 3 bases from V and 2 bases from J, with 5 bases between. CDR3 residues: CASSDRAYEQYF. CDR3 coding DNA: TGTGCCAGCAGTGACAGGGCCTACGAGCAGTACTTC.

The CDR3 reads CASTPLADNYSLYSNQPQHF. The CDR3 nucleotides are TGTGCCAGCACCCCCCTCGCGGATAATTATTCATTATATAGCAATCAGCCCCAGCATTTT. The chain links TRBV6-2 or TRBV6-3 to TRBJ1-5, with D uncertain. The length of the CDR3 is 20 residues. Germline CDR1 is MNHEY and CDR2 is SVGEGT. Trimming left V 7 bases short and J 0 bases short, with 28 bases between.

CDR3 in amino acids: CSVRARTEAFF. CDR3 DNA sequence: TGCAGCGTCCGCGCCCGCACTGAAGCTTTCTTT. The chain couples TRBV29-1 to TRBJ1-1; D gene uncertain. The CDR3 sequence is 11 residues long. Trimming pared 6 bases from V and 4 bases from J, leaving 9 bases between. CDR1 is SQVTM and CDR2 is ANQGSEA in the germline V gene.

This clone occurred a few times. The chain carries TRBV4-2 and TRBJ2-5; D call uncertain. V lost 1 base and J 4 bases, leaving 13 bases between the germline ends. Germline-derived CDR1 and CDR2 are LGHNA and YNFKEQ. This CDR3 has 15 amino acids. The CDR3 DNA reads TGTGCCAGCAGCCAAGCGTTAGGCGGTCCAGAGACCCAGTACTTC. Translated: CASSQALGGPETQYF.

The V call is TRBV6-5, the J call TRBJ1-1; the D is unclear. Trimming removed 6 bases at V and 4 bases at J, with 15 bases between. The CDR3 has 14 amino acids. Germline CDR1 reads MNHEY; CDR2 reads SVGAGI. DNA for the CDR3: TGTGCCAGCAGAAATCAGCTTACTATCACTGAAGCTTTCTTT. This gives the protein CASRNQLTITEAFF.

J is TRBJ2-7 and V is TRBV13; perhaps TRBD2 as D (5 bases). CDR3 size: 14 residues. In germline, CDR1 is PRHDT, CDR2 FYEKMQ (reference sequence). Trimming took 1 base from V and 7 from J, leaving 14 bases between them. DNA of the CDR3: TGTGCCAGCAGCTTAGTGGATGTACGAGGGGAGCAGTACTTC. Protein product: CASSLVDVRGEQYF.

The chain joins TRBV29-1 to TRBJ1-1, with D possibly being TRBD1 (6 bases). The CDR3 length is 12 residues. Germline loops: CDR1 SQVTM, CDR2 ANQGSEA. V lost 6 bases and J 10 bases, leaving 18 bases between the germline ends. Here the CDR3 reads CSVMKQGMAAFF. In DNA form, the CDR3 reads TGCAGCGTCATGAAACAGGGTATGGCAGCTTTCTTT.

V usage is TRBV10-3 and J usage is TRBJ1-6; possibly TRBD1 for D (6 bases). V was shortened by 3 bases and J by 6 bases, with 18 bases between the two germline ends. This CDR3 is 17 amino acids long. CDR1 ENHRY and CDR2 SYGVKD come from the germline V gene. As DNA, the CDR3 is TGTGCCATCAGTGATTCAGGGGCAGGTAGCTTTAATTCACCCCTCCACTTT. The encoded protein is CAISDSGAGSFNSPLHF.

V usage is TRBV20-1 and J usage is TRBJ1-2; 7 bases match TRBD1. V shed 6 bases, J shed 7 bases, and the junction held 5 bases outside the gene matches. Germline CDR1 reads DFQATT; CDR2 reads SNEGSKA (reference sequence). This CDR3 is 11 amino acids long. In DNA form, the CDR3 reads TGCAGTGCCAGCGACAGGGCTGGCTACACCTTC. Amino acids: CSASDRAGYTF.

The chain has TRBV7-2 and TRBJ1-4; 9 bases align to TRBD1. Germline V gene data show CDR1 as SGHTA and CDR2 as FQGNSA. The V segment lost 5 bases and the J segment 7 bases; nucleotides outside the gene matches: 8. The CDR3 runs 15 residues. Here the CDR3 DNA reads TGTGCCAGCAGCCGGGGACAGGGCAGTTCTGAAAAACTGTTTTTT. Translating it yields CASSRGQGSSEKLFF.

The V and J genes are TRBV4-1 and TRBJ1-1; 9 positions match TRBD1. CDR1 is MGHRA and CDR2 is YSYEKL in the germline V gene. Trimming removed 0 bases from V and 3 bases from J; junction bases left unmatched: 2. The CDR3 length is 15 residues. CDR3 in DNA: TGCGCCAGCAGCCAAGATACAGGGGGCTACACTGAAGCTTTCTTT. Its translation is CASSQDTGGYTEAFF.

The CDR3 DNA is TGCGCCAGCAGCCAAGTTTTTGGGACTAGCGGGATGGGAGAGACCCAGTACTTC. This translates into CASSQVFGTSGMGETQYF. The rearrangement joins TRBV4-1 to TRBJ2-5, with TRBD2 matching 13 bases. Germline loops: CDR1 MGHRA, CDR2 YSYEKL. The CDR3 spans 18 residues. V shed 1 base, J shed 4 bases, and the junction held 9 bases outside the gene matches.

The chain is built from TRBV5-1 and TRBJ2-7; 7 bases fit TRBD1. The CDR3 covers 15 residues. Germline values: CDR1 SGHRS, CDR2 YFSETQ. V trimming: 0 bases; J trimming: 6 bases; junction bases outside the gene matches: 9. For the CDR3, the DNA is TGCGCCAGCAGCTTGGACAGGGGCGCCCCTCCCGAGCAGTACTTC. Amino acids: CASSLDRGAPPEQYF. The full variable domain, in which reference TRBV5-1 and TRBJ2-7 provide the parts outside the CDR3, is KAGVTQTPRYLIKTRGQQVTLSCSPISGHRSVSWYQQTPGQGLQFLFEYFSETQRNKGNFPGRFSGRQFSNSRSEMNVSTLELGDSALYLCASSLDRGAPPEQYFGPGTRLTVT.

CDR3 in amino acids: CAWSVRRGGMLYNSPLHF. CDR3 sequence (DNA): TGTGCCTGGAGTGTACGGCGGGGTGGAATGCTCTATAATTCACCCCTCCACTTT. The V gene is TRBV30, the J gene TRBJ1-6; D not certain. The V end was cut by 0 bases, the J end by 3 bases, with 18 bases between. From germline, CDR1 is GTSNPN and CDR2 SVGIG (reference sequence). The CDR3 is 18 amino acids. The full variable domain, in which reference TRBV30 and TRBJ1-6 provide the parts outside the CDR3, is SQTIHQWPATLVQPVGSPLSLECTVEGTSNPNLYWYRQAAGRGLQLLFYSVGIGQISSEVPQNLSASRPQDRQFILSSKKLLLSDSGFYLCAWSVRRGGMLYNSPLHFGNGTRLTVT.

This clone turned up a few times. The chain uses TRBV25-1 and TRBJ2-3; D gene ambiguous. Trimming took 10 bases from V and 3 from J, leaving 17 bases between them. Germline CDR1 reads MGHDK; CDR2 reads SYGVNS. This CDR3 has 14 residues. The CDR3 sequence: CATGTSDATDTQYF. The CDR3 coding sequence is TGTGCCACGGGTACATCAGACGCTACAGATACGCAGTATTTT.

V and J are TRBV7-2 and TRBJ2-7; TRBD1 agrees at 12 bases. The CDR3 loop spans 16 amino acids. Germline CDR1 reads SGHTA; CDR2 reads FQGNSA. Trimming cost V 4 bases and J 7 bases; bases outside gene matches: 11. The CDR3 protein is CASSSGPGQGAQEQYF. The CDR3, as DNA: TGTGCCAGCAGCTCAGGCCCGGGACAGGGGGCGCAAGAGCAGTACTTC.

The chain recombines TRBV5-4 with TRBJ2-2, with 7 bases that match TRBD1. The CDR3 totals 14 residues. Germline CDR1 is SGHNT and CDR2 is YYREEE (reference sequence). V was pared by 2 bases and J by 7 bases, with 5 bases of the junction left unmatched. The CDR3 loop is CASSFGQEGGELFF. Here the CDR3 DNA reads TGTGCCAGCAGCTTTGGACAGGAAGGCGGGGAGCTGTTTTTT.

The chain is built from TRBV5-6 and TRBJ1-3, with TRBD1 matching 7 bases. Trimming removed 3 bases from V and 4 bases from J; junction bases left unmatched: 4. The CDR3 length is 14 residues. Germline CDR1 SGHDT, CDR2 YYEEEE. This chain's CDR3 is CASSSGQEGNTIYF. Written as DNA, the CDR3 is TGTGCCAGCAGCTCCGGACAGGAAGGAAACACCATATATTTT.

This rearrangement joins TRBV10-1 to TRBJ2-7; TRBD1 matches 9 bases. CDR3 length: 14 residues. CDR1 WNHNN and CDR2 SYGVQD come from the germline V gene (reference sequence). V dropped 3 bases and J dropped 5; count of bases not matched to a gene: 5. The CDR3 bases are TGCGCCAGCAGTGATGGGACAGGGTATAACGAGCAGTACTTC. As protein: CASSDGTGYNEQYF.

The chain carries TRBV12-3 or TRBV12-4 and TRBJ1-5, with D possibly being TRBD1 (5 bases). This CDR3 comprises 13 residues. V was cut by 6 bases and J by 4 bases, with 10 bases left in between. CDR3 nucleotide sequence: TGTGCCAGCAGATCGACAGAAAATCAGCCCCAGCATTTT. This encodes CASRSTENQPQHF.